One and the same sample provided the 25 T cell receptor beta chains below, sequenced in a study of Ad26.COV2.S vaccination and SARS-CoV-2 variants. Here immunoSEQ multiplex PCR was the method, and the copy in TCRdb shows in-frame clones only, minus some. The data show around 380,000 clones, around 85% seen once. Noted treatment: over 15 received Ad26.COV2.S at low or high dose, single or two shots; roughly five received placebo; per-sample allocation not given. Samples came from day 63 after the first vaccine or placebo injection. The source material was peripheral blood, sampled in a trial of Ad26.COV2.S vaccine versus placebo. These receptors were taken from a person between 18 and 59 years old who received the Ad26.COV2.S COVID-19 vaccine or a placebo.

The chain employs TRBV18 and TRBJ2-1; D perhaps matches TRBD2 (5 bases). V was pared by 6 bases and J by 5 bases, with 14 bases between. CDR3 size: 14 residues. Germline V lookup: CDR1 KGHSH, CDR2 LQKENI. The CDR3 nucleotides read TGTGCCAGCTCCCTCATGCAGGAGGACAATGAGCAGTTCTTC. Translated: CASSLMQEDNEQFF.

The V gene is TRBV25-1, the J gene TRBJ1-1; unclear D gene. The CDR3 spans 13 residues. Germline CDR1 MGHDK, CDR2 SYGVNS. The V gene lost 6 bases and the J gene lost 11 bases, with 19 bases spanning the gap. DNA of the CDR3: TGTGCCAGCAGCGACACATCCACACTGTGCGCTTTCTTT. Residues: CASSDTSTLCAFF.

The CDR3 bases are TGTGCCAGCAGGTTGGCACTTAGCACAGATACGCAGTATTTT. Translated, it gives CASRLALSTDTQYF. The chain is built from TRBV6-5 and TRBJ2-3; D call uncertain. Per germline, CDR1 MNHEY and CDR2 SVGAGI. V gave up 6 bases and J gave up 0 bases, with 10 bases separating them. The CDR3 consists of 14 residues.

The chain couples TRBV19 to TRBJ1-2; TRBD1 might be the D (6 bases). The CDR3 is 12 residues long. The V gene lost 8 bases and the J gene lost 4 bases, with 11 bases spanning the gap. Germline V gene lookup returns CDR1 LNHDA and CDR2 SQIVND (reference sequence). DNA for the CDR3: TGTGCCAGTCTACAGGGAATCTATGGCTACACCTTC. Its translation is CASLQGIYGYTF. The whole variable domain, filled in from reference TRBV19 and TRBJ1-2, reads DGGITQSPKYLFRKEGQNVTLSCEQNLNHDAMYWYRQDPGQGLRLIYYSQIVNDFQKGDIAEGYSVSREKKESFPLTVTSAQKNPTAFYLCASLQGIYGYTFGSGTRLTVV.

This rearrangement joins TRBV6-5 to TRBJ1-2, with D possibly being TRBD1 (6 bases). V lost 5 bases and J 3 bases, leaving 10 bases between the germline ends. In germline, CDR1 is MNHEY, CDR2 SVGAGI. This CDR3 is 13 amino acids long. The CDR3 nucleotides are TGTGCCAGCAGTCGGGGGGCAGACTATGGCTACACCTTC. Protein: CASSRGADYGYTF.

CDR3 amino acids: CASTREGGYTF. The CDR3 nucleotides read TGTGCCAGCACCAGGGAAGGTGGCTACACCTTC. This rearrangement joins TRBV6-5 to TRBJ1-2, with D tentatively TRBD1 (5 bases). The V end was cut by 7 bases, the J end by 7 bases, with 10 bases between. Germline-derived CDR1 and CDR2 are MNHEY and SVGAGI. The CDR3 is 11 residues long.

CDR3 sequence reads: CASSLGWGNEKLFF. In nucleotides, the CDR3 is TGTGCCAGCAGCTTGGGGTGGGGCAATGAAAAACTGTTTTTT. V and J are TRBV5-6 and TRBJ1-4, with D possibly matching TRBD1 (5 bases). V lost 0 bases and J lost 5, with 8 bases in between. CDR1 is SGHDT, CDR2 YYEEEE, per germline. CDR3 length: 14 amino acids.

V is TRBV7-2 and J is TRBJ1-1; weak D call: TRBD1 (6 bases). V shed 5 bases and J shed 3 bases, with 10 bases lying between them. This CDR3 comprises 13 residues. CDR1 and CDR2 from the germline V gene are SGHTA and FQGNSA. The CDR3 DNA reads TGTGCCAGCAGCAAAAGGGGGGACACTGAAGCTTTCTTT. It yields the protein CASSKRGDTEAFF.

The chain uses TRBV6-5 and TRBJ1-1; D remains unclear. The CDR3 length is 14 residues. V was trimmed by 6 bases and J by 1 base, leaving 12 bases between them. CDR1 and CDR2 from the germline V gene are MNHEY and SVGAGI. In nucleotides, the CDR3 is TGTGCCAGCAGCTTTTGGGGTGGGAACACTGAAGCTTTCTTT. Translated: CASSFWGGNTEAFF.

This chain uses TRBV12-3 or TRBV12-4 with TRBJ1-2; no reliable D call. The CDR3 spans 13 residues. Trimming shortened V by 6 bases and J by 4 bases, and 12 bases separated the two germline ends. CDR3 coding DNA: TGTGCCAGCAGCGTCGGGGAGGGCTATGGCTACACCTTC. This translates into CASSVGEGYGYTF.

The gene calls are TRBV6-2 or TRBV6-3 and TRBJ2-7; 10 bases match TRBD1. CDR1 and CDR2 (germline): MNHEY, SVGEGT. The V segment lost 4 bases and the J segment 2 bases; nucleotides outside the gene matches: 2. The CDR3 covers 14 residues. The CDR3 DNA reads as TGTGCCAGCAGTTCGGACAGGGGGGCCTACGAGCAGTACTTC. Residues: CASSSDRGAYEQYF.

V gene TRBV11-2 combines with J gene TRBJ1-5; no firm D call. The CDR3 runs to 13 residues. V was cut by 2 bases and J by 2 bases, with 4 bases left in between. Germline CDR1 and CDR2: SGHAT and FQNNGV. CDR3 residues: CASSLQGNQPQHF. As DNA, the CDR3 is TGTGCCAGCAGCTTACAGGGCAATCAGCCCCAGCATTTT.

This chain joins TRBV19 and TRBJ1-5, with D maybe TRBD1 (6 bases). Germline CDR1 and CDR2: LNHDA and SQIVND (reference sequence). This CDR3 is built from 15 residues. V was pared by 5 bases and J by 0 bases, with 11 bases between. CDR3 nucleotide sequence: TGTGCCAGTAGTTTCCGACAGGATAGCAATCAGCCCCAGCATTTT. Translated: CASSFRQDSNQPQHF.

This chain connects TRBV7-9 to TRBJ2-3; D is ambiguous. Germline CDR1 SEHNR, CDR2 FQNEAQ (reference sequence). Trimming removed 3 bases at V and 0 bases at J, with 4 bases between. The CDR3 has 13 amino acids. CDR3 in DNA: TGTGCCAGCAGCTTGGATAGCACAGATACGCAGTATTTT. Translation gives CASSLDSTDTQYF.

Regarding this clone: The identical CDR3 is also encoded by other nucleotide sequences in the sample. The CDR3, as DNA: TGTGCCAGCAGCTTAGGGGAGGCACCCCTCCACTTT. Translated: CASSLGEAPLHF. This chain links TRBV5-4 with TRBJ1-6; TRBD1 is a possible D gene (5 bases). The V gene lost 2 bases and the J gene lost 11 bases, with 8 bases spanning the gap. CDR1 is SGHNT, CDR2 YYREEE, per germline (reference sequence). The CDR3 contains 12 residues.

This chain joins TRBV7-6 and TRBJ2-7; the D gene is possibly TRBD2 (6 bases). Trimming shortened V by 3 bases and J by 1 base, and 10 bases separated the two germline ends. This CDR3 has 14 amino acids. CDR1 SGHVS and CDR2 FNYEAQ come from the germline V gene. The CDR3 DNA reads TGTGCCAGCAGCTTGTTGGAGGGATCCTACGAGCAGTACTTC. Amino acid sequence: CASSLLEGSYEQYF.

V and J are TRBV3-1 (or the pseudogene TRBV3-2) and TRBJ1-1; maybe TRBD1 (5 bases). V was trimmed by 4 bases and J by 1 base, leaving 10 bases between them. Germline V gives CDR1 LGHDT, CDR2 YNNKEL (reference sequence). This CDR3 is built from 14 residues. The CDR3 loop is CASSPPGQNTEAFF. DNA of the CDR3: TGTGCCAGCAGCCCTCCGGGGCAGAACACTGAAGCTTTCTTT.

The J gene is TRBJ2-2, the V gene TRBV5-6; D unresolved. The CDR3 consists of 15 residues. V was cut by 0 bases and J by 3 bases, with 9 bases left in between. Germline V gives CDR1 SGHDT, CDR2 YYEEEE. CDR3 sequence reads: CASSLEPGDTGELFF. CDR3 in DNA: TGTGCCAGCAGCTTGGAGCCAGGAGACACCGGGGAGCTGTTTTTT.

The chain links TRBV7-8 to TRBJ2-1; the match to TRBD2 covers 8 bases. Per germline, CDR1 SGHVS and CDR2 FQNEAQ. The CDR3 extends over 16 amino acids. V was pared by 2 bases and J by 10 bases, with 13 bases of the junction left unmatched. CDR3 in DNA: TGTGCCAGCAGCTTAAGGGAACTAGCGGAGGGGTGGGAGCAGTTCTTC. Translating it yields CASSLRELAEGWEQFF.

The CDR3 loop reads CASSLRSVEGETQYF. CDR3 DNA sequence: TGTGCCAGCAGCTTAAGGTCGGTGGAGGGAGAGACCCAGTACTTC. The V and J genes are TRBV7-8 and TRBJ2-5; TRBD2 is a possible D gene (6 bases). Deletions cut 2 bases from V and 4 bases from J, with 14 bases between. CDR3 length equals 15 residues. In germline, CDR1 is SGHVS, CDR2 FQNEAQ.

J is TRBJ2-7 and V is TRBV11-2, with D perhaps TRBD1 (6 bases). Germline V gene sequence: CDR1 SGHAT, CDR2 FQNNGV. This CDR3 is built from 15 residues. Trimming removed 0 bases at V and 2 bases at J, with 11 bases between. CDR3 coding DNA: TGTGCCAGCAGCTTAGAGGCCGGGACAACCTACGAGCAGTACTTC. Translating gives CASSLEAGTTYEQYF. The variable domain in full, completed from reference TRBV11-2 and TRBJ2-7, reads EAGVAQSPRYKIIEKRQSVAFWCNPISGHATLYWYQQILGQGPKLLIQFQNNGVVDDSQLPKDRFSAERLKGVDSTLKIQPAKLEDSAVYLCASSLEAGTTYEQYFGPGTRLTVT.

The chain recombines TRBV5-1 with TRBJ2-1; 9 bases fit TRBD2. The germline V gene encodes CDR1 SGHRS and CDR2 YFSETQ. J lost 7 bases, V lost 0 bases, and 5 bases had no gene match. CDR3 length: 15 residues. The CDR3 sequence: CASSLVAGDGNEQFF. The CDR3 DNA reads as TGCGCCAGCAGCTTGGTAGCGGGGGATGGGAATGAGCAGTTCTTC.

J is TRBJ1-6 and V is TRBV19; 7 bases agree with TRBD1. This CDR3 region has 12 residues. Trimming at V came to 7 bases and at J to 12 bases, leaving 6 bases not matched to a gene. Germline CDR1 reads LNHDA; CDR2 reads SQIVND (reference sequence). As DNA, the CDR3 is TGTGCCAGTACAGACAGGGCGGGACCCCTCCACTTT. This codes for CASTDRAGPLHF.

The V and J genes are TRBV5-1 and TRBJ2-5; D is unclear. Germline lookup yields CDR1 SGHRS and CDR2 YFSETQ. The germline V and J ends were trimmed by 2 bases and 0 bases, with 11 bases remaining between them. The CDR3 contains 15 residues. In DNA, the CDR3 is TGCGCCAGCAGCTTTGACGGAGCCGACCAAGAGACCCAGTACTTC. This codes for CASSFDGADQETQYF.

The chain couples TRBV27 to TRBJ1-6, with 8 bases identical to TRBD1. The V gene end was trimmed by 5 bases and the J gene end by 4 bases; junction bases not matched to a gene: 7. Germline V gene lookup returns CDR1 MNHEY and CDR2 SMNVEV (reference sequence). This CDR3 comprises 16 residues. In DNA form, the CDR3 reads TGTGCCAGCAGTGCTCAGGGGGCGGTTTATAATTCACCCCTCCACTTT. Translation gives CASSAQGAVYNSPLHF.